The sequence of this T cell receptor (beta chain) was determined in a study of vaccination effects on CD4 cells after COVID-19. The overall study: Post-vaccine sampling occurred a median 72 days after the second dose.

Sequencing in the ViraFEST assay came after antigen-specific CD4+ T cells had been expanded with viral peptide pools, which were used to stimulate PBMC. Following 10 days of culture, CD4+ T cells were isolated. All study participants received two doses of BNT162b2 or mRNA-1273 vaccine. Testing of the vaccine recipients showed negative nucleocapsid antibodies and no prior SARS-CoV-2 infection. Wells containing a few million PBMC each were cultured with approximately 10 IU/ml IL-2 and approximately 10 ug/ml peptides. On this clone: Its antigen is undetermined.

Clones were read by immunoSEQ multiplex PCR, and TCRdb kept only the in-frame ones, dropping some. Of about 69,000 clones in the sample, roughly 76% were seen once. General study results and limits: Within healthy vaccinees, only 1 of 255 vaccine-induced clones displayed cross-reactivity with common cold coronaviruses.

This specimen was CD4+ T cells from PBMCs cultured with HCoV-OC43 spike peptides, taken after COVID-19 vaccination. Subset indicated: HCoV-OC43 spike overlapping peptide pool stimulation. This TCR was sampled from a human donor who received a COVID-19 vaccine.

The chain's CDR3 is CASSENTGYTF. CDR3 nucleotide sequence: TGTGCCAGCAGTGAAAACACGGGCTACACCTTC. The rearrangement joins TRBV25-1 to TRBJ1-2; D is unresolved. The V end lost 2 bases, the J end lost 8 bases, and 6 bases lay between the germline ends. CDR3 length: 11 amino acids. The germline V gene encodes CDR1 MGHDK and CDR2 SYGVNS.